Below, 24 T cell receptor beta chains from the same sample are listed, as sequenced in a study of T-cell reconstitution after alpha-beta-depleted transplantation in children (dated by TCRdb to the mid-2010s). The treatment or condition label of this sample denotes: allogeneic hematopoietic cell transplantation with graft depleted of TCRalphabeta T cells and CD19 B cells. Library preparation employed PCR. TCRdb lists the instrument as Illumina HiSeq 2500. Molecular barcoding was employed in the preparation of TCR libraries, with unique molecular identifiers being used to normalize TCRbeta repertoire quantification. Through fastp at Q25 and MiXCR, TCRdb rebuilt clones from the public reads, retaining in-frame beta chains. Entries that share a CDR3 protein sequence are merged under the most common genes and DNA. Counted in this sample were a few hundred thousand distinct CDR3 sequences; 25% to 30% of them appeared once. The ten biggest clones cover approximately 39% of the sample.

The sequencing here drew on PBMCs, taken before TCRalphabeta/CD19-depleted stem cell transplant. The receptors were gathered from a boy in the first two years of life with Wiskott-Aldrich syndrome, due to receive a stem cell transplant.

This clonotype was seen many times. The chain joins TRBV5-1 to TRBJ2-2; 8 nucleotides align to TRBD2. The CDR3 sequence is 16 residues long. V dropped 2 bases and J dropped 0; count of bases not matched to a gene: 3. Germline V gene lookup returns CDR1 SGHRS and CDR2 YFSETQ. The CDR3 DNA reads TGCGCCAGCAGCTTTTTAGCGGGGCCGAACACCGGGGAGCTGTTTTTT. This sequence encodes CASSFLAGPNTGELFF.

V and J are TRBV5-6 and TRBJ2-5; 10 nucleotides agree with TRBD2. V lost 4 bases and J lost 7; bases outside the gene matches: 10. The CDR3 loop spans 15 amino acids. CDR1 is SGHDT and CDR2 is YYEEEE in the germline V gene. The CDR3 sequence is CASSRGLAERGTQYF. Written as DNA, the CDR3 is TGTGCCAGCAGCCGCGGACTAGCGGAGCGAGGGACCCAGTACTTC.

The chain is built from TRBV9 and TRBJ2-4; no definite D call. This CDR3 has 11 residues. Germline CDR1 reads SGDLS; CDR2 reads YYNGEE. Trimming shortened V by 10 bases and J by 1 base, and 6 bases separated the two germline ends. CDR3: CASGAKNIQYF. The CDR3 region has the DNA TGTGCCTCGGGCGCCAAAAACATTCAGTACTTC.

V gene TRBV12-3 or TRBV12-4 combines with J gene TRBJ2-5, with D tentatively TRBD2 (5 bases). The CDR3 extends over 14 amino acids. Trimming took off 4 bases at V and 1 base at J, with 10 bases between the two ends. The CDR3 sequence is CASSYGLLQETQYF. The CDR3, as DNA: TGTGCCAGCAGTTATGGACTGCTCCAAGAGACCCAGTACTTC.

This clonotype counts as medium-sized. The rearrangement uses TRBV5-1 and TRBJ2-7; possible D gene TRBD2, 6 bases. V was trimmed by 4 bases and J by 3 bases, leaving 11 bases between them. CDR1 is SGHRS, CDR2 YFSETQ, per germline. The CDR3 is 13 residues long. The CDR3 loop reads CASSPGLLYEQYF. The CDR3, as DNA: TGCGCCAGCAGCCCGGGACTGCTCTACGAGCAGTACTTC.

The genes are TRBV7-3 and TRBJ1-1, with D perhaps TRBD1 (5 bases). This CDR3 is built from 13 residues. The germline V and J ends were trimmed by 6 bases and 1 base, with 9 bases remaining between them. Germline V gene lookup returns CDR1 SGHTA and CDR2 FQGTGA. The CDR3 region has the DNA TGTGCCAGCAGTCCACAGGCGAACACTGAAGCTTTCTTT. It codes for CASSPQANTEAFF.

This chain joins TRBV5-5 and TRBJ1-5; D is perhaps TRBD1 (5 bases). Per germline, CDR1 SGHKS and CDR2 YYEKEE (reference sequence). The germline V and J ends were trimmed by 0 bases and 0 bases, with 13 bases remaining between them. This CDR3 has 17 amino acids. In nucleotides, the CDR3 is TGTGCCAGCAGCTTGGTTCCGGGACCGTATAGCAATCAGCCCCAGCATTTT. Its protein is CASSLVPGPYSNQPQHF.

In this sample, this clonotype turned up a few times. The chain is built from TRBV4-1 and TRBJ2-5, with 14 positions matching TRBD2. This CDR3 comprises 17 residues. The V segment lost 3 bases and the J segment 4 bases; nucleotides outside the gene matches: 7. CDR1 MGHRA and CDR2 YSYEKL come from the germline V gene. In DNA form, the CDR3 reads TGCGCCAGCAGCCACAATCCGGGACTAGCGGGAGCAGAGACCCAGTACTTC. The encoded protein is CASSHNPGLAGAETQYF.

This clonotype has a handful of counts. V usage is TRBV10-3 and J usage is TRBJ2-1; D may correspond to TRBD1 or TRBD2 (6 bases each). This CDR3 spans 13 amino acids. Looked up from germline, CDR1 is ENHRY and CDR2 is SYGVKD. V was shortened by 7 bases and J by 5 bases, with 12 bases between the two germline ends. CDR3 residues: CAITGALHNEQFF. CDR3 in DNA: TGTGCCATCACGGGGGCCTTACACAATGAGCAGTTCTTC.

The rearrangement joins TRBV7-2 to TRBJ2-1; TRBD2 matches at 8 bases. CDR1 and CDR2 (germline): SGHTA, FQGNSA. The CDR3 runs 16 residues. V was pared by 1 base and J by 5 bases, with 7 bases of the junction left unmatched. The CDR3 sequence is CASSLVGTRGNNEQFF. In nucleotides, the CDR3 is TGTGCCAGCAGCTTAGTTGGGACTAGGGGGAACAATGAGCAGTTCTTC.

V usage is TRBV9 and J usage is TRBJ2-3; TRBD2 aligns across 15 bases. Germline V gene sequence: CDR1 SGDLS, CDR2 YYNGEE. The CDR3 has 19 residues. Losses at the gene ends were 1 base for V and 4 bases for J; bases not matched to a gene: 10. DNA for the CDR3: TGTGCCAGCAGCGTATACGGACTAGCGGGAGGGCAGGGGGCAGATACGCAGTATTTT. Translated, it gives CASSVYGLAGGQGADTQYF.

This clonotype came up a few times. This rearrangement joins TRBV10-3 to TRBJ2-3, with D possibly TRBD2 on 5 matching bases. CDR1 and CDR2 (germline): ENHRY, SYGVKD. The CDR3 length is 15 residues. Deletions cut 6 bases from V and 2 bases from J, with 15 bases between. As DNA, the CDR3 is TGTGCCATCAGCCTGTTTTCCGGGGTCACAGATACGCAGTATTTT. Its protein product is CAISLFSGVTDTQYF.

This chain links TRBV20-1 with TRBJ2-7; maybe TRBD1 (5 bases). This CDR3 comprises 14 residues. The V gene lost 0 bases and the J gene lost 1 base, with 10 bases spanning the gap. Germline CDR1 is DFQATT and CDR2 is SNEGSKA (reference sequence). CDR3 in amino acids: CSARDPKGSYEQYF. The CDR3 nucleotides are TGCAGTGCTAGAGATCCAAAGGGGTCCTACGAGCAGTACTTC.

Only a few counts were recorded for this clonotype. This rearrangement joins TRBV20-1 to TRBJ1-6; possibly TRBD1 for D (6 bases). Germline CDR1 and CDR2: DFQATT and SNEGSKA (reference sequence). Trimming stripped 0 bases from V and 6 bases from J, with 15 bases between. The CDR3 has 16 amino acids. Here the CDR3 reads CSARDGGGRGNSPLHF. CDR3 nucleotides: TGCAGTGCTAGAGATGGGGGGGGCCGGGGTAATTCACCCCTCCACTTT.

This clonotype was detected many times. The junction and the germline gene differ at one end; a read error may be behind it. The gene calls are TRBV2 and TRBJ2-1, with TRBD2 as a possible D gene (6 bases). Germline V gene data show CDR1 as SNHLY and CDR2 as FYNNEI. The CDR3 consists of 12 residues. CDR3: CASSEMGGIGIF. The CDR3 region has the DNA TGTGCCAGCAGTGAAATGGGGGGTATAGGAATCTTC. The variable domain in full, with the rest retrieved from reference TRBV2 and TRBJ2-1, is EPEVTQTPSHQVTQMGQEVILRCVPISNHLYFYWYRQILGQKVEFLVSFYNNEISEKSEIFDDQFSVERPDGSNFTLKIRSTKLEDSAMYFCASSEMGGIGIFGPGTRLTVL.

CDR3 DNA: TGTGCCAGCAGTCAAACAGGGGCTCGGGGCTACACCTTC. It specifies CASSQTGARGYTF. V usage is TRBV6-1 and J usage is TRBJ1-2; 7 nucleotides align to TRBD1. CDR1 is MNHNS, CDR2 SASEGT, per germline. The CDR3 runs 13 residues. V lost 5 bases to trimming and J lost 8 bases; unmatched junction nucleotides: 8.

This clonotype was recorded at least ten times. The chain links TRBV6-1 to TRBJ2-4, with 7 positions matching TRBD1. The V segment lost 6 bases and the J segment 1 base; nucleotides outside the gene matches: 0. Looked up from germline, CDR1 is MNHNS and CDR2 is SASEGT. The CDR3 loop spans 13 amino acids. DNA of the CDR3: TGTGCCAGCAGACAGGGGGCCAAAAACATTCAGTACTTC. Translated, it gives CASRQGAKNIQYF.

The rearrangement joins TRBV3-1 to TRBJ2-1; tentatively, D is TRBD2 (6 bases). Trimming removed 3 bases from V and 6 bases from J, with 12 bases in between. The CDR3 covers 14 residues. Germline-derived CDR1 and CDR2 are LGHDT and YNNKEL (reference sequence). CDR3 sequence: CASSQIGGVNEQFF. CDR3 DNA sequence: TGTGCCAGCAGCCAGATAGGAGGGGTCAATGAGCAGTTCTTC.

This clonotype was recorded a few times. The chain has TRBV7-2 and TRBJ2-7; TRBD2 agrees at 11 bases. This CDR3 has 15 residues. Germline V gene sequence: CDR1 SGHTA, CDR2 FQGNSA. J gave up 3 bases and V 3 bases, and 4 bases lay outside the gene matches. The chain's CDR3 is CASSFTSGRIYEQYF. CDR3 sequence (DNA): TGTGCCAGCAGCTTTACTAGCGGGAGAATCTACGAGCAGTACTTC. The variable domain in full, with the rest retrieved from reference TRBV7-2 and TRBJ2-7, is GAGVSQSPSNKVTEKGKDVELRCDPISGHTALYWYRQSLGQGLEFLIYFQGNSAPDKSGLPSDRFSAERTGGSVSTLTIQRTQQEDSAVYLCASSFTSGRIYEQYFGPGTRLTVT.

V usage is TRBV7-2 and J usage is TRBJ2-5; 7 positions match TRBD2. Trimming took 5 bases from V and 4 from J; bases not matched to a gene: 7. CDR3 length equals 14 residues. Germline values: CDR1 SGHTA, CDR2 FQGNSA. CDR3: CASSMGGSGETQYF. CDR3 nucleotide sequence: TGTGCCAGCAGCATGGGGGGGAGTGGAGAGACCCAGTACTTC.

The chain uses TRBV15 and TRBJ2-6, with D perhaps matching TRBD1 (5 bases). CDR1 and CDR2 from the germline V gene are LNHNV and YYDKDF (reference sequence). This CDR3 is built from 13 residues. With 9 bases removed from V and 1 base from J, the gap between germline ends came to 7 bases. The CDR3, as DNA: TGTGCCACTGACAGATCTGGGGCCAACGTCCTGACTTTC. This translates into CATDRSGANVLTF. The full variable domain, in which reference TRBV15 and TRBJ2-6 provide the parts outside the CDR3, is DAMVIQNPRYQVTQFGKPVTLSCSQTLNHNVMYWYQQKSSQAPKLLFHYYDKDFNNEADTPDNFQSRRPNTSFCFLDIRSPGLGDTAMYLCATDRSGANVLTFGAGSRLTVL.

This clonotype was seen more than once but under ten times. CDR3 sequence (DNA): TGTGCCAGCAGTTACTTGGCCGAGCAGTACTTC. Protein product: CASSYLAEQYF. The J gene is TRBJ2-7, the V gene TRBV6-5; D gene ambiguous. V lost 1 base and J 6 bases, leaving 4 bases between the germline ends. Germline CDR1 is MNHEY and CDR2 is SVGAGI. The CDR3 length is 11 residues.

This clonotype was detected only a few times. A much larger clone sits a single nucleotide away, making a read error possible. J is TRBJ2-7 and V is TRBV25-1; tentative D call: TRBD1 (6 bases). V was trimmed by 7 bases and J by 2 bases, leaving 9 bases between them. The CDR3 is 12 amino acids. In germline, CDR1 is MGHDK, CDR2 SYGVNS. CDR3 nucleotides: TGTGCCAGCACCCAGGGGACCTACGAGCAGTACTTC. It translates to CASTQGTYEQYF.

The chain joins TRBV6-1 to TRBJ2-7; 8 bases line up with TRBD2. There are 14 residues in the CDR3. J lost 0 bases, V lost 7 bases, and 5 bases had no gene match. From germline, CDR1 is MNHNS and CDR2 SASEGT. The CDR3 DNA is TGTGCCAGCACACCTACTAGCGGCTCCTACGAGCAGTACTTC. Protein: CASTPTSGSYEQYF.